This TCR beta chain came from a study of T cell clusters in autoimmune cytopenias. Study-level results: TRB repertoire shifts in secondary cytopenia and chronic lymphocytic leukemia mostly reflected lymphoma, not autoimmunity. Primary autoimmune cytopenia patients appeared to lack physiological T cell clusters present in healthy donors. The T cell clusters were defined only in silico, without experimental functional validation.

Some 39,000 genome equivalents of blood DNA were amplified for TRB. One tube held mixed TRB-A and TRB-B primer pools for touch-down PCR. TCRdb re-called the multiplex PCR reads; one entry per CDR3 protein, DNA not given. In all, the sample yields about 3,000 distinct CDR3 sequences. On this clonotype: What it recognizes is unknown.

The CDR3 extends over 15 amino acids. CDR1 SEHNR and CDR2 FQNEAQ come from the germline V gene (reference sequence). The chain uses TRBV7-9 and TRBJ2-4; TCRdb indicates TRBD1, and absent DNA this call remains unverified. This clonotype originated in a human donor with an autoimmune cytopenia or autoimmune hepatitis (not recorded which). Sample: peripheral blood. The CDR3 is CASSRDRGAKNIQYF.